This T cell receptor (beta chain) was recorded in a study of blood T cell repertoires in COVID-19. The CDR3 sequence is 16 residues long. The junction had 9 bases not matched to a gene; V was cut back by 3 bases and J by 4 bases. Germline-derived CDR1 and CDR2 are SGHKS and YYEKEE (reference sequence). The table came from immunoSEQ multiplex PCR; TCRdb's copy has only in-frame clones and leaves some out. Of 330,000 or so clones detected, 80% to 90% appear once; the ten largest clones hold about 4.7%. This TCR came from a young man who had recovered from COVID-19. V usage is TRBV5-5 and J usage is TRBJ1-4; 7 bases line up with TRBD1. Sample: PBMCs or T cells enriched from blood (not recorded which). The CDR3 DNA reads TGTGCCAGCAGCTGGGGTCCAGGGGGATTTAATGAAAAACTGTTTTTT. Protein sequence: CASSWGPGGFNEKLFF.